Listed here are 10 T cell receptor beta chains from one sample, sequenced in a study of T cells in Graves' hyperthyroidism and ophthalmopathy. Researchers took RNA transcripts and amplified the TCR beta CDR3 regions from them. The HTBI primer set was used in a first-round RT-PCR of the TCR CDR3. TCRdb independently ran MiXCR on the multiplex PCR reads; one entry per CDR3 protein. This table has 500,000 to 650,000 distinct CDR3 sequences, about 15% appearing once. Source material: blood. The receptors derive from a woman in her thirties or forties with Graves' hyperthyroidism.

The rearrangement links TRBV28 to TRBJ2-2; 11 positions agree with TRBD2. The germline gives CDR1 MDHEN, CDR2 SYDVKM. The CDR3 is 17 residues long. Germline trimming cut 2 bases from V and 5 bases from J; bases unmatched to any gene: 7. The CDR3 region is CASSLELAGVETGELFF. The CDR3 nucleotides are TGTGCCAGCAGTTTAGAACTAGCGGGAGTGGAGACCGGGGAGCTGTTTTTT.

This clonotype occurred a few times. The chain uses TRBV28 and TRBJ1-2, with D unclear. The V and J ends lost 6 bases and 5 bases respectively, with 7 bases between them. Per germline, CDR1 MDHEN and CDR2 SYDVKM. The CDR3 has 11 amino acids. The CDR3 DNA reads TGTGCCAGCAGCCCCGATTATGGCTACACCTTC. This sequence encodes CASSPDYGYTF.

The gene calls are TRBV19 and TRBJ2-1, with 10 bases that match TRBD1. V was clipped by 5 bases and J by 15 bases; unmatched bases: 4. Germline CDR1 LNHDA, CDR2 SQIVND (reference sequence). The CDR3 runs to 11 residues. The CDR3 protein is CASSVGQGVFF. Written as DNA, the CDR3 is TGTGCCAGTAGTGTCGGACAGGGGGTGTTCTTC.

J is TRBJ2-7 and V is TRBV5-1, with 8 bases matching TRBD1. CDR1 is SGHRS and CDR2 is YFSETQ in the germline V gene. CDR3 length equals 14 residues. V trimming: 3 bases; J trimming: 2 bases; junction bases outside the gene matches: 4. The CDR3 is CASSWAGGAYEQYF. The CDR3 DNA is TGCGCCAGCAGCTGGGCAGGGGGCGCCTACGAGCAGTACTTC. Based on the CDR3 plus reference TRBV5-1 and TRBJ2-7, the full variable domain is KAGVTQTPRYLIKTRGQQVTLSCSPISGHRSVSWYQQTPGQGLQFLFEYFSETQRNKGNFPGRFSGRQFSNSRSEMNVSTLELGDSALYLCASSWAGGAYEQYFGPGTRLTVT.

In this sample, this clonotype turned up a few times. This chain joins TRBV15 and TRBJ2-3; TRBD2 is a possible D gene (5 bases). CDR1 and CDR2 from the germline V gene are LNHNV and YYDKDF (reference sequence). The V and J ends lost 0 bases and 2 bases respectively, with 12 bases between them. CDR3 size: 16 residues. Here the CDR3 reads CATSRDEGTFTDTQYF. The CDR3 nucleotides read TGTGCCACCAGCAGAGATGAGGGCACCTTCACAGATACGCAGTATTTT.

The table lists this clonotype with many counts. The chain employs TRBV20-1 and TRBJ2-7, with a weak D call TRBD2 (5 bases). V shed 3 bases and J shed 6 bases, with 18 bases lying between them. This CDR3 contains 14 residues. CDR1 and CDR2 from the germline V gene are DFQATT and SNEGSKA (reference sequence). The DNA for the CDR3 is TGCAGTGCTAGTGGGTCGGGGTCTTCGGGCGAGCAGTACTTC. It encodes CSASGSGSSGEQYF.

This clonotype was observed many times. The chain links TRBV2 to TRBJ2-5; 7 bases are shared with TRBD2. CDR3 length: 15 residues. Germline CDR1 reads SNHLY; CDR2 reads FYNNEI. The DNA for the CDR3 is TGTGCTTGCGGGAGTGAAGTCGGTGGTCAAGAGACCCAGTACTTC. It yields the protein CACGSEVGGQETQYF.

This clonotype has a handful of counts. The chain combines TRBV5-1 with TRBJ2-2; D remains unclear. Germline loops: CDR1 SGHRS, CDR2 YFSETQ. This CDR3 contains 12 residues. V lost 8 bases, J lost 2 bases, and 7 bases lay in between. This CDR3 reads CASLDNTGELFF. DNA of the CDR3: TGCGCCAGTCTGGATAACACCGGGGAGCTGTTTTTT.

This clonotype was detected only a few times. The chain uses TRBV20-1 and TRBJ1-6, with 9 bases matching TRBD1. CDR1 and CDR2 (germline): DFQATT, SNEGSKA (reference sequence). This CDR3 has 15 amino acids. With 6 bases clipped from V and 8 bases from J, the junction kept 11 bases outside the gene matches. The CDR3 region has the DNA TGCAGTGCCTACTGGGGACAGGGACTTTATTCACCCCTCCACTTT. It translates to CSAYWGQGLYSPLHF.

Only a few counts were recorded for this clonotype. This CDR3 reads CASSSLTNTGELFF. Here the CDR3 DNA reads TGTGCCAGCAGTTCCTTAACGAACACCGGGGAGCTGTTTTTT. The rearrangement links TRBV2 to TRBJ2-2; D unresolved. The CDR3 has 14 amino acids. Germline loops: CDR1 SNHLY, CDR2 FYNNEI. V shed 5 bases and J shed 0 bases, with 7 bases lying between them.